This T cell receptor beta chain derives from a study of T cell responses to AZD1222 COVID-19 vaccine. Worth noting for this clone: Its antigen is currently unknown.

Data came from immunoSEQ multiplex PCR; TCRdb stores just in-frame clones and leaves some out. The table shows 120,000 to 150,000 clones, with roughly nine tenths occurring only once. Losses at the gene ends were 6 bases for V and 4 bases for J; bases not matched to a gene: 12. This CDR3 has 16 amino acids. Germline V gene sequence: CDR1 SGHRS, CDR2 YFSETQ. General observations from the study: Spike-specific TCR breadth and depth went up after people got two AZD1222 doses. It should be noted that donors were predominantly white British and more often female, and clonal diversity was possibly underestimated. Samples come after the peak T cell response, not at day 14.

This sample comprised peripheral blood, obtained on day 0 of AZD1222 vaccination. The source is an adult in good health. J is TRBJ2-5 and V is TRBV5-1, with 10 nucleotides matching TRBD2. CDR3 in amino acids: CASNPAGGPYLETQYF. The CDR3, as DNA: TGCGCCAGCAACCCAGCGGGAGGGCCTTATTTAGAGACCCAGTACTTC.